This T cell receptor beta chain was observed in a study of CD8 T cells in Susac syndrome. This CDR3 contains 15 residues. Germline-derived CDR1 and CDR2 are MNHNY and SVGAGI (reference sequence). Trimming cost V 3 bases and J 4 bases, with 15 bases left between them. Reverse transcription of roughly 0.5 to 1 ug RNA used random hexamers. Using its own MiXCR run on the immunoSEQ multiplex PCR reads, TCRdb lists one record per CDR3 protein. The sample has around 200,000 distinct CDR3 sequences; about 94% are singletons. Sequencing of TCR beta was performed on blood CD8+ T cells and on blood CD4+ T cells.

The sample consisted of CD8+ T cells from PBMCs. This chain joins TRBV6-6 and TRBJ1-2; tentative D call: TRBD1 (5 bases). This TCR was recovered from a human donor with multiple sclerosis. CDR3 bases: TGTGCCAGCAGTTATTTAGGGGTTGCCCTCTATGGCTACACCTTC. This codes for CASSYLGVALYGYTF.